The entry below gives a single TCR beta chain sequence along with its context. Its antigen remains unknown. The record originates from a study of cytomegalovirus exposure and HLA in healthy donors. Findings and caveats of the study: The listing of roughly 160 TCR beta chains classed them as cytomegalovirus-associated. High specificity and sensitivity for cytomegalovirus status were reported for the classifier. The tendency of first-cohort TCR clusters to co-occur in the roughly 130 validation repertoires emerged from a later analysis.

The table came from immunoSEQ multiplex PCR; TCRdb's copy has only in-frame clones and leaves some out. The data show roughly 350,000 clones, more than 80% seen once. The V end lost 0 bases, the J end lost 2 bases, and 10 bases lay between the germline ends. CDR1 and CDR2 from the germline V gene are MNHEY and SVGAGI. The length of the CDR3 is 16 residues. The sequenced sample was PBMCs. The sequence was collected from a young woman in good health and CMV-seronegative. The chain has TRBV6-5 and TRBJ2-2; weak D call: TRBD1 (6 bases). This CDR3 is CASSYSTGENTGELFF. In DNA form, the CDR3 reads TGTGCCAGCAGTTACTCGACAGGAGAAAACACCGGGGAGCTGTTTTTT.